These 12 T cell receptor beta chains share one sample of origin, sequenced in a study of T cell responses to AZD1222 COVID-19 vaccine. TCRdb's copy holds only in-frame clones and misses some; the assay was immunoSEQ multiplex PCR. Among around 160,000 clones, about 90% were seen once, and the ten largest hold around 5.2%. The starting material was peripheral blood, obtained on day 0 of AZD1222 vaccination. The source of these receptors is an adult in good health.

The J gene is TRBJ2-7, the V gene TRBV12-3 or TRBV12-4, with D possibly matching TRBD2 (5 bases). With 5 bases removed from V and 3 bases from J, the gap between germline ends came to 11 bases. CDR3 length equals 13 residues. The CDR3 coding sequence is TGTGCCAGCAGTCTCCCGGGATACTACGAGCAGTACTTC. It encodes CASSLPGYYEQYF.

The chain combines TRBV2 with TRBJ1-1; D remains unclear. V was clipped by 1 base and J by 5 bases, with 5 bases between them. Germline V gene lookup returns CDR1 SNHLY and CDR2 FYNNEI. The CDR3 runs 12 residues. Written as DNA, the CDR3 is TGTGCCAGCAGTGAAGGGTATACTGAAGCTTTCTTT. This translates into CASSEGYTEAFF.

V gene TRBV27 combines with J gene TRBJ2-6; D is possibly TRBD2 (6 bases). Germline V gene sequence: CDR1 MNHEY, CDR2 SMNVEV (reference sequence). This CDR3 spans 15 amino acids. Deletions cut 4 bases from V and 5 bases from J, with 12 bases between. The CDR3 DNA reads TGTGCCAGCAGTTCCGGCGGAGGGAGGGCCAACGTCCTGACTTTC. This translates into CASSSGGGRANVLTF.

The V and J genes are TRBV28 and TRBJ2-3; D unclear. Trimming took off 4 bases at V and 1 base at J, with 9 bases between the two ends. The CDR3 sequence is 14 residues long. CDR1 and CDR2 from the germline V gene are MDHEN and SYDVKM. The CDR3 spells CASSSRGGTDTQYF. The CDR3 region has the DNA TGTGCCAGCAGTTCCCGAGGCGGCACAGATACGCAGTATTTT. The full variable domain, in which reference TRBV28 and TRBJ2-3 provide the parts outside the CDR3, is DVKVTQSSRYLVKRTGEKVFLECVQDMDHENMFWYRQDPGLGLRLIYFSYDVKMKEKGDIPEGYSVSREKKERFSLILESASTNQTSMYLCASSSRGGTDTQYFGPGTRLTVL.

The J gene is TRBJ1-1, the V gene TRBV7-3; no clear D gene. The CDR3 sequence is 15 residues long. With 1 base removed from V and 0 bases from J, the gap between germline ends came to 9 bases. Germline V gene sequence: CDR1 SGHTA, CDR2 FQGTGA. In DNA, the CDR3 is TGTGCCAGCAGCTTAAGACCCGGGGTGAACACTGAAGCTTTCTTT. Encoded protein: CASSLRPGVNTEAFF.

The V gene is TRBV5-1, the J gene TRBJ1-2, with 11 bases identical to TRBD1. Losses at the gene ends were 0 bases for V and 8 bases for J; bases not matched to a gene: 3. The CDR3 is 14 amino acids. Germline V lookup: CDR1 SGHRS, CDR2 YFSETQ. The CDR3 DNA is TGCGCCAGCAGCTTGGGGACAGGGGGCGAGGGCTACACCTTC. The encoded protein is CASSLGTGGEGYTF.

For this clone: Other DNA sequences within the sample encode an identical CDR3. The chain carries TRBV5-1 and TRBJ1-1; weak D call: TRBD1 (5 bases). In germline, CDR1 is SGHRS, CDR2 YFSETQ. V lost 0 bases to trimming and J lost 3 bases, with 6 bases between them. The CDR3 length is 13 residues. The CDR3 sequence is CASSLVGDTEAFF. In DNA form, the CDR3 reads TGCGCCAGCAGCTTGGTAGGGGACACTGAAGCTTTCTTT.

The rearrangement joins TRBV9 to TRBJ2-5; D tentatively reads TRBD1 or TRBD2 (6 bases each). Germline V gene lookup returns CDR1 SGDLS and CDR2 YYNGEE. This CDR3 is built from 14 residues. Between the trimmed V and J ends, which lost 3 bases and 3 bases, there was a span of 12 bases. DNA for the CDR3: TGTGCCAGCAGCGGGGGGGCCTTTGAAGAGACCCAGTACTTC. Translation gives CASSGGAFEETQYF.

The chain joins TRBV18 to TRBJ2-7, with D possibly matching TRBD2 (6 bases). The CDR3 is 14 amino acids. Trimming took 6 bases from V and 4 from J, leaving 16 bases between them. CDR1 KGHSH and CDR2 LQKENI come from the germline V gene. CDR3 in amino acids: CASSLGGERYEQYF. CDR3 nucleotide sequence: TGTGCCAGCTCCTTGGGCGGGGAACGGTACGAGCAGTACTTC.

The chain carries TRBV5-1 and TRBJ1-4; D is unresolved. CDR1 is SGHRS, CDR2 YFSETQ, per germline. There are 14 residues in the CDR3. The V end was cut by 4 bases, the J end by 0 bases, with 7 bases between. The CDR3 sequence is CASSPFATNEKLFF. In DNA, the CDR3 is TGCGCCAGCAGCCCGTTTGCAACTAATGAAAAACTGTTTTTT.

The rearrangement links TRBV5-1 to TRBJ2-2, with unresolved D. Trimming pared 1 base from V and 6 bases from J, leaving 13 bases between. Germline CDR1 is SGHRS and CDR2 is YFSETQ. The CDR3 extends over 15 amino acids. This CDR3 is CASSLMGPVAGELFF. CDR3 nucleotide sequence: TGCGCCAGCAGCTTGATGGGCCCAGTGGCCGGGGAGCTGTTTTTT.

The chain combines TRBV6-5 with TRBJ1-2; D might be TRBD1 (5 bases). Germline V gene sequence: CDR1 MNHEY, CDR2 SVGAGI. Trimming shortened V by 7 bases and J by 4 bases, and 19 bases separated the two germline ends. There are 15 residues in the CDR3. The CDR3: CASMREWGRAYGYTF. The CDR3 nucleotides read TGTGCCAGCATGAGGGAGTGGGGCAGGGCCTATGGCTACACCTTC.